A single sample gave rise to the 18 T cell receptor beta chains below, sequenced in a study of T cells in Graves' hyperthyroidism and ophthalmopathy. Amplified TCR beta CDR3 regions derived from RNA transcripts. In the first-round RT-PCR of the TCR CDR3, the HTBI primer set was used. MiXCR was run by TCRdb on the multiplex PCR reads, yielding one entry per CDR3 protein. The sample lists hundreds of thousands of distinct CDR3 sequences; around 22% were seen once. The specimen was blood. These receptor sequences come from a woman aged 25 to 39 with Graves' ophthalmopathy.

The V and J genes are TRBV27 and TRBJ1-1; D gene ambiguous. Trimming left V 10 bases short and J 3 bases short, with 18 bases between. Per germline, CDR1 MNHEY and CDR2 SMNVEV (reference sequence). CDR3 length equals 14 residues. As DNA, the CDR3 is TGTGCCACACGTAGAGTTGTATGGGACACTGAAGCTTTCTTT. It encodes CATRRVVWDTEAFF.

This clonotype occurred many times. The gene calls are TRBV12-3 or TRBV12-4 and TRBJ2-5, with 10 bases lining up with TRBD2. The CDR3 is 16 residues long. Trimming took 7 bases from V and 5 from J; bases not matched to a gene: 13. CDR3 amino acids: CASTSPLAGGWETQYF. CDR3 nucleotides: TGTGCCAGCACTTCCCCCTTAGCGGGGGGCTGGGAGACCCAGTACTTC.

This clonotype was counted between two and nine times. V and J are TRBV25-1 and TRBJ2-2; 10 positions match TRBD1. The CDR3 length is 18 residues. J gave up 4 bases and V 4 bases, and 12 bases lay outside the gene matches. CDR1 and CDR2 from the germline V gene are MGHDK and SYGVNS. In nucleotides, the CDR3 is TGTGCCAGCAGTGGATCGATGGGGACAGGGGAAAGCACCGGGGAGCTGTTTTTT. Translated, it gives CASSGSMGTGESTGELFF. The whole variable domain, filled in from reference TRBV25-1 and TRBJ2-2, reads EADIYQTPRYLVIGTGKKITLECSQTMGHDKMYWYQQDPGMELHLIHYSYGVNSTEKGDLSSESTVSRIRTEHFPLTLESARPSHTSQYLCASSGSMGTGESTGELFFGEGSRLTVL.

This clonotype was observed many times. This chain links TRBV2 with TRBJ2-2; D ambiguous. CDR1 SNHLY and CDR2 FYNNEI come from the germline V gene. The CDR3 runs to 13 residues. Trimming stripped 1 base from V and 5 bases from J, with 5 bases between. CDR3 DNA: TGTGCCAGCAGTGAAGATCTTACCGGGGAGCTGTTTTTT. Its protein product is CASSEDLTGELFF. Using reference TRBV2 and TRBJ2-2 for the parts outside the CDR3, the full variable domain is EPEVTQTPSHQVTQMGQEVILRCVPISNHLYFYWYRQILGQKVEFLVSFYNNEISEKSEIFDDQFSVERPDGSNFTLKIRSTKLEDSAMYFCASSEDLTGELFFGEGSRLTVL.

At least ten counts were recorded for this clonotype. The rearrangement uses TRBV7-9 and TRBJ1-1; the D is unclear. Deletions cut 1 base from V and 6 bases from J, with 12 bases between. Per the germline V gene, CDR1 is SEHNR and CDR2 is FQNEAQ (reference sequence). The CDR3 length is 14 residues. CDR3 DNA sequence: TGTGCCAGCAGCTTAGAACAAAAAGGTCCTGAAGCTTTCTTT. Translated, it gives CASSLEQKGPEAFF.

This clonotype was counted a few times. The V and J genes are TRBV12-3 or TRBV12-4 and TRBJ1-1; 7 bases are a match to TRBD1. With 4 bases clipped from V and 1 base from J, the junction kept 15 bases outside the gene matches. The CDR3 loop spans 18 amino acids. CDR3 in amino acids: CASSSTLLKTGANTEAFF. The CDR3 DNA follows: TGTGCCAGCAGTTCAACCCTCCTCAAAACAGGGGCGAACACTGAAGCTTTCTTT.

This clonotype came up a few times. The chain recombines TRBV6-5 with TRBJ2-7; D might be TRBD2 (6 bases). V dropped 0 bases and J dropped 5 bases, with 17 bases sitting between them. CDR1 and CDR2 (germline): MNHEY, SVGAGI. The CDR3 has 16 amino acids. CDR3 DNA sequence: TGTGCCAGCAGTTACTCGAGCCCCGGGGGTGGCCACGAGCAGTACTTC. This translates into CASSYSSPGGGHEQYF.

The table lists this clonotype with a count of one. This rearrangement joins TRBV27 to TRBJ1-1; no definite D call. The CDR3 extends over 14 amino acids. Trimming left V 5 bases short and J 2 bases short, with 12 bases between. In germline, CDR1 is MNHEY, CDR2 SMNVEV (reference sequence). DNA for the CDR3: TGTGCCAGCAGTGAGAGGTGGAGAAACACTGAAGCTTTCTTT. It yields the protein CASSERWRNTEAFF.

This clonotype was detected ten times or more. V usage is TRBV19 and J usage is TRBJ2-7; D is ambiguous. With 8 bases removed from V and 0 bases from J, the gap between germline ends came to 17 bases. Looked up from germline, CDR1 is LNHDA and CDR2 is SQIVND (reference sequence). There are 15 residues in the CDR3. The CDR3 sequence is CASPTRRCSSYEQYF. CDR3 in DNA: TGTGCCAGTCCCACCCGCAGGTGTAGCTCCTACGAGCAGTACTTC.

This sequence joins TRBV10-3 and TRBJ2-7; D may be TRBD1 or TRBD2 (5 bases each). V was trimmed by 6 bases and J by 0 bases, leaving 12 bases between them. This CDR3 comprises 14 residues. Germline V gene data show CDR1 as ENHRY and CDR2 as SYGVKD. DNA of the CDR3: TGTGCCATCAGCTCTGGGACCTCCTCCTACGAGCAGTACTTC. Amino acids: CAISSGTSSYEQYF.

The J gene is TRBJ2-5, the V gene TRBV20-1; TRBD2 aligns across 7 bases. V trimming: 2 bases; J trimming: 2 bases; junction bases outside the gene matches: 2. CDR3 length equals 13 residues. Germline V lookup: CDR1 DFQATT, CDR2 SNEGSKA (reference sequence). CDR3 coding DNA: TGCAGTGCTAGAAGCGGGACTCAAGAGACCCAGTACTTC. This translates into CSARSGTQETQYF.

There are many counts of this clonotype. The V and J genes are TRBV6-5 and TRBJ1-1; D is uncertain. Germline V gene data show CDR1 as MNHEY and CDR2 as SVGAGI. The CDR3 has 16 residues. Trimming shortened V by 0 bases and J by 0 bases, and 11 bases separated the two germline ends. The CDR3 spells CASSYSHATLNTEAFF. CDR3 sequence (DNA): TGTGCCAGCAGTTACTCCCACGCCACACTGAACACTGAAGCTTTCTTT.

This clonotype was detected many times. The V gene is TRBV4-1, the J gene TRBJ1-2, with D hard to call. Trimming removed 4 bases from V and 2 bases from J, with 11 bases in between. Germline CDR1 and CDR2: MGHRA and YSYEKL. This CDR3 comprises 14 residues. CDR3 DNA sequence: TGCGCCAGCAGCCTGACCGATGGCAACTATGGCTACACCTTC. It yields the protein CASSLTDGNYGYTF.

This clonotype was counted many times. V is TRBV18 and J is TRBJ2-5, with no clear D. Germline V CDR1 and CDR2: KGHSH, LQKENI. This CDR3 is 12 amino acids long. V lost 8 bases to trimming and J lost 5 bases, with 12 bases between them. CDR3 nucleotide sequence: TGTGCCAGCAGCCCCCCCGGGGAGACCCAGTACTTC. Translation gives CASSPPGETQYF.

This clonotype has at least ten counts. This chain links TRBV28 with TRBJ2-5; D possibly matches TRBD1 or TRBD2 (5 bases each). The CDR3 sequence is 14 residues long. V lost 4 bases and J 2 bases, leaving 11 bases between the germline ends. Per the germline V gene, CDR1 is MDHEN and CDR2 is SYDVKM. CDR3 sequence: CASSSGPPQETQYF. DNA of the CDR3: TGTGCCAGCAGTTCGGGACCCCCACAAGAGACCCAGTACTTC. Combining the CDR3 with reference TRBV28 and TRBJ2-5 gives the whole variable domain DVKVTQSSRYLVKRTGEKVFLECVQDMDHENMFWYRQDPGLGLRLIYFSYDVKMKEKGDIPEGYSVSREKKERFSLILESASTNQTSMYLCASSSGPPQETQYFGPGTRLLVL.

This clonotype was picked up a small number of times. The chain carries TRBV6-1 and TRBJ1-2, with 11 bases fitting TRBD1. Per germline, CDR1 MNHNS and CDR2 SASEGT. This CDR3 contains 15 residues. The ends lost 7 bases at V and 6 bases at J; junction bases unmatched: 10. This chain's CDR3 is CASTGTGTGGNGYTF. The CDR3, as DNA: TGTGCCAGCACCGGTACGGGGACAGGGGGTAATGGCTACACCTTC.

The rearrangement uses TRBV3-1 and TRBJ2-7; 8 bases map to TRBD1. Germline CDR1 is LGHDT and CDR2 is YNNKEL (reference sequence). Germline trimming cut 6 bases from V and 1 base from J; bases unmatched to any gene: 2. The CDR3 runs 13 residues. CDR3 in amino acids: CASRGDRSYEQYF. The CDR3 region has the DNA TGTGCCAGCAGAGGGGACAGGTCCTACGAGCAGTACTTC.

The chain uses TRBV25-1 and TRBJ2-7; 8 bases line up with TRBD2. The CDR3 runs to 13 residues. V lost 10 bases to trimming and J lost 4 bases; unmatched junction nucleotides: 9. Germline-derived CDR1 and CDR2 are MGHDK and SYGVNS. In nucleotides, the CDR3 is TGTGCCACGGGAGGGGTGCGGGCATACGAGCAGTACTTC. It translates to CATGGVRAYEQYF.